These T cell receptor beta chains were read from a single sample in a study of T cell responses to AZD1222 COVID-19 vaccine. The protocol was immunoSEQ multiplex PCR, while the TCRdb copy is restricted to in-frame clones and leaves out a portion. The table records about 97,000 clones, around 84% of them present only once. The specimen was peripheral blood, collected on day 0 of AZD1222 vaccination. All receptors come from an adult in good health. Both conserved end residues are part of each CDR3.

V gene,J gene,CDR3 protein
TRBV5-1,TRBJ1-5,CASSLEGGQPQHF
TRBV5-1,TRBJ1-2,CASSLQQPYGYTF
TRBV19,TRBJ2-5,CASRSGTGGQETQYF
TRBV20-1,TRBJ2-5,CSARIGETQYF
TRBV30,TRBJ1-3,CAWTSGTRSGNTIYF
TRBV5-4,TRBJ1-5,CASSLPGRDQPQHF
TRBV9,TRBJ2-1,CASSPGQGTGEQFF
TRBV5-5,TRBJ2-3,CASSLDSTSTDTQYF
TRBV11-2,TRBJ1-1,CASSFRVGNTEAFF
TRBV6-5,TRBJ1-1,CASSRDRDDEAFF
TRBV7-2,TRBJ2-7,CASSLLDGYEQYF
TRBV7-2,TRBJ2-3,CASSPGGRSTDTQYF
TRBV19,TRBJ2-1,CASRASAVYEQFF
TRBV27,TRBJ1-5,CASATYAQPQHF
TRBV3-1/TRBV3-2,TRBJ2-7,CASRKEVPGSYEQYF
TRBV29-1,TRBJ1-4,CSVEEGEKLFF
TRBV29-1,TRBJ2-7,CSGLPRGTGDEQYF
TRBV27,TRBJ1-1,CASSSNTEAFF
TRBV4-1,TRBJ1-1,CASSHRTGRNTEAFF
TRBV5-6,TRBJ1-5,CASSLSQGNQPQHF
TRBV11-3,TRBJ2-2,CASSSLVGAGELFF
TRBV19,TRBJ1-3,CATSFRGSPGNTIYF
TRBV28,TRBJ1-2,CASSPWVETVENYGYTF
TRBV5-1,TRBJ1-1,CASSILGQTMNTEAFF
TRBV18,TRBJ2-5,CASSSLAGRGETQYF
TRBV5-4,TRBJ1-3,CASSLERGTGNTIYF
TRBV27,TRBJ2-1,CASSSEMYNEQFF
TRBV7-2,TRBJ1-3,CASSFAGTGNTIYF
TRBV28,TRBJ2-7,CASRYSGRSYEQYF
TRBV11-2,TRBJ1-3,CASSLDETARGSSGNTIYF
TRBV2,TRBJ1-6,CASSSLGTAARSPLHF
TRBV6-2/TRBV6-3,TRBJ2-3,CASSISADTQYF
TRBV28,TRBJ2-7,CASTRRGEGFPYEQYF
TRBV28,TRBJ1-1,CASSGANTEAFF
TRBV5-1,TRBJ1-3,CASSLVQGARMSPGNTIYF
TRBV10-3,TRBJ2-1,CAISVGGLFGEQFF
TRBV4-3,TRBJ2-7,CASSSTPGQGYEQYF
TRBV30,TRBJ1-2,CAWSVTEAYGYTF
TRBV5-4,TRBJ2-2,CASSANLASGTGELFF
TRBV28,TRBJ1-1,CASSPPPGLEAFF
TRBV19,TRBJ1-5,CASSIDGSPSNQPQHF
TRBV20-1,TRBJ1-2,CSASTGTDGYTF
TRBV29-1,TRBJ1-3,CSVGTSGNTIYF
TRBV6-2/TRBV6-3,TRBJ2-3,CASSSTNPILAPDTQYF
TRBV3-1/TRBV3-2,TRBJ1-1,CASTQVQNTEAFF
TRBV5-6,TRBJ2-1,CASSGQGASYEQFF
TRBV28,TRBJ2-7,CASSSPLAGGPYEQYF
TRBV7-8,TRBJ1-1,CASSLSYNGNTEAFF
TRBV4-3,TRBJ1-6,CASSQDVSRLSPLHF
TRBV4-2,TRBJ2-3,CASSQDRGVSTDTQYF
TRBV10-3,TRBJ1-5,CAITGHPINQPQHF
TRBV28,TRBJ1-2,CASSGPLGGYTF
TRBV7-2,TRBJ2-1,CASSNSGRAFDEQFF
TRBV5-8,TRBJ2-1,CASTLGTSGNYNEQFF
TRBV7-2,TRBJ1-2,CASSLTMSYGYTF
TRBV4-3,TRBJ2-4,CASSQERRDIQYF
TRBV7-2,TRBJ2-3,CASSPGLAGGRDTQYF
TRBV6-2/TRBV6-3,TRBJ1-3,CASSYSIPGLVYF